This T cell receptor beta chain appears in the sequencing data of a study of T cell responses to AZD1222 COVID-19 vaccine. With respect to this clone: Antigen: not known.

Whole-study results and caveats: It should be noted that donors were predominantly white British and more often female, and clonal diversity was possibly underestimated.

TCRdb keeps only in-frame clones here, not all; method: immunoSEQ multiplex PCR. The data contain some 150,000 clones, about 90% of them singletons. This CDR3 has 16 residues. Looked up from germline, CDR1 is MDHEN and CDR2 is SYDVKM. The V gene lost 2 bases and the J gene lost 6 bases, with 17 bases spanning the gap. The specimen comprised peripheral blood, sampled 28 days after the second AZD1222 dose. This chain joins TRBV28 and TRBJ1-5; D is uncertain. The source of this sequence is an adult who received the AZD1222 COVID-19 vaccine. CDR3 residues: CASSLDVGGVGQPQHF. CDR3 nucleotides: TGTGCCAGCAGTTTAGACGTCGGCGGGGTTGGTCAGCCCCAGCATTTT.